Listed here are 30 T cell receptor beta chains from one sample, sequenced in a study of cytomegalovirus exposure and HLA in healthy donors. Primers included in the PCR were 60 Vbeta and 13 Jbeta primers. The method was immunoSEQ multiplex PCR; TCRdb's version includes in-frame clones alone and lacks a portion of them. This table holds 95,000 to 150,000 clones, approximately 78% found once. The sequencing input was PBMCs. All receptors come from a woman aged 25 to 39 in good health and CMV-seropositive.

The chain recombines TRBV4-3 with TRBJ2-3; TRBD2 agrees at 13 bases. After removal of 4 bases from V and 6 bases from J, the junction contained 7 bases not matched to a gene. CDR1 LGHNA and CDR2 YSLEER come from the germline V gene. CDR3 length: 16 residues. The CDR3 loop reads CASSRRTSGGSDTQYF. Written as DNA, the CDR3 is TGCGCCAGCAGCCGCCGGACTAGCGGGGGATCGGATACGCAGTATTTT.

In DNA, the CDR3 is TGTGCCAGCAGCGCCACAGGGAACAGAGGGACCGGGGAGCTGTTTTTT. Translation gives CASSATGNRGTGELFF. The chain combines TRBV9 with TRBJ2-2; TRBD1 is a possible D gene (6 bases). The germline V gene encodes CDR1 SGDLS and CDR2 YYNGEE. V was trimmed by 3 bases and J by 5 bases, leaving 17 bases between them. The CDR3 has 16 residues. The full variable domain, its missing parts supplied by reference TRBV9 and TRBJ2-2, is DSGVTQTPKHLITATGQRVTLRCSPRSGDLSVYWYQQSLDQGLQFLIQYYNGEERAKGNILERFSAQQFPDLHSELNLSSLELGDSALYFCASSATGNRGTGELFFGEGSRLTVL.

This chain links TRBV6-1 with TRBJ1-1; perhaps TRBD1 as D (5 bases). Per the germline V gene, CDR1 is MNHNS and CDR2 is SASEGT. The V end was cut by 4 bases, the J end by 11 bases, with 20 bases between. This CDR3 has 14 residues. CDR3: CASSGKSGTLPAFF. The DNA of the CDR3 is TGTGCCAGCAGTGGCAAGTCAGGGACTCTTCCGGCTTTCTTT.

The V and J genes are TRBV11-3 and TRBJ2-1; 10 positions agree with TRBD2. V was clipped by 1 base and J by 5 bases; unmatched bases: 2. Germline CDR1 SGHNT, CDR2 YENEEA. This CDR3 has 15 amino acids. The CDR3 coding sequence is TGTGCCAGCAGCTTAGGTCTAGCGGGGGACAATGAGCAGTTCTTC. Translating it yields CASSLGLAGDNEQFF.

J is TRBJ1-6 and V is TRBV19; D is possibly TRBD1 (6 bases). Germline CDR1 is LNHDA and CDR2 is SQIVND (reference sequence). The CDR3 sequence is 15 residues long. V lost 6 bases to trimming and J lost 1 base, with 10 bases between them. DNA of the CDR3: TGTGCCAGTAGAATCGGACAGTCCTATAATTCACCCCTCCACTTT. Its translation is CASRIGQSYNSPLHF.

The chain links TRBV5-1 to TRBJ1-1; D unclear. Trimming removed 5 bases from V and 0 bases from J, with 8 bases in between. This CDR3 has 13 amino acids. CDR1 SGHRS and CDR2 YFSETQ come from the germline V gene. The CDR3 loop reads CASRTTLNTEAFF. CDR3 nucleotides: TGCGCCAGCAGAACGACATTGAACACTGAAGCTTTCTTT. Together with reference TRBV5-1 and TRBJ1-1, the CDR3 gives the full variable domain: KAGVTQTPRYLIKTRGQQVTLSCSPISGHRSVSWYQQTPGQGLQFLFEYFSETQRNKGNFPGRFSGRQFSNSRSEMNVSTLELGDSALYLCASRTTLNTEAFFGQGTRLTVV.

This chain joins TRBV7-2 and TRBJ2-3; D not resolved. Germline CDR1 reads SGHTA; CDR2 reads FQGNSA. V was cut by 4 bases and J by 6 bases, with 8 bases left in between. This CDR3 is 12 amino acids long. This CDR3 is CASSSGSDTQYF. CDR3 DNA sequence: TGTGCCAGCAGCTCCGGTTCGGATACGCAGTATTTT.

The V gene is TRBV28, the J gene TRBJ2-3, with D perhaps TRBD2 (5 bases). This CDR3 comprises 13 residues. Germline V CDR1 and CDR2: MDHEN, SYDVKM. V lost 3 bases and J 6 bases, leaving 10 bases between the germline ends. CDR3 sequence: CASSLGSPDTQYF. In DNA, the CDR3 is TGTGCCAGCAGTTTGGGGAGCCCGGATACGCAGTATTTT.

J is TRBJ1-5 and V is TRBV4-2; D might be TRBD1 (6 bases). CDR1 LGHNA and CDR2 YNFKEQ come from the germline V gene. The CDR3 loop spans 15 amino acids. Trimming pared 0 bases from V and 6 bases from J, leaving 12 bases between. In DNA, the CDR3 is TGTGCCAGCAGCCAAGATACTGGGGGCGCTCAGCCCCAGCATTTT. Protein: CASSQDTGGAQPQHF.

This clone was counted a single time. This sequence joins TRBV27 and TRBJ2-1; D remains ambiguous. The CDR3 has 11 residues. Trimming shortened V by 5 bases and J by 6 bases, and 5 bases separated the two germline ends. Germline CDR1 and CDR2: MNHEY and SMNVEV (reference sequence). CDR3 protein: CASSQFNEQFF. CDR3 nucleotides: TGTGCCAGCAGTCAGTTCAATGAGCAGTTCTTC.

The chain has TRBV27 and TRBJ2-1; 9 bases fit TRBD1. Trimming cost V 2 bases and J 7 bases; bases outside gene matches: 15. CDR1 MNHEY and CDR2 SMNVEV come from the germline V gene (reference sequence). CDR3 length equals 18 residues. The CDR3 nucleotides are TGTGCCAGCAGTTTAAGGGGGCCGGGACAGGGAAAGGAGAATGAGCAGTTCTTC. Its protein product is CASSLRGPGQGKENEQFF.

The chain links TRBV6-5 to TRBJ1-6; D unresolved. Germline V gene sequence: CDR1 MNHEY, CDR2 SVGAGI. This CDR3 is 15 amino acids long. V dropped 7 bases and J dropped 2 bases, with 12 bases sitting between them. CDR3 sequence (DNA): TGTGCCAGCATCAAGCGGGCAGCCTATAATTCACCCCTCCACTTT. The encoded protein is CASIKRAAYNSPLHF.

The CDR3 coding sequence is TGTGCCAGCAGTTTAATTGGAGGGAACACTGAAGCTTTCTTT. Translating gives CASSLIGGNTEAFF. V is TRBV28 and J is TRBJ1-1, with D hard to call. V dropped 2 bases and J dropped 1 base, with 8 bases sitting between them. CDR3 size: 14 residues. Germline assignment: CDR1 MDHEN and CDR2 SYDVKM.

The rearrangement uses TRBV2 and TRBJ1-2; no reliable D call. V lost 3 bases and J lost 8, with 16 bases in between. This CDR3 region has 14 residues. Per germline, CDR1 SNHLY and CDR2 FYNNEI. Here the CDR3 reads CASSEVAGIKGYTF. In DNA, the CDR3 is TGTGCCAGCAGTGAGGTTGCCGGGATAAAAGGCTACACCTTC.

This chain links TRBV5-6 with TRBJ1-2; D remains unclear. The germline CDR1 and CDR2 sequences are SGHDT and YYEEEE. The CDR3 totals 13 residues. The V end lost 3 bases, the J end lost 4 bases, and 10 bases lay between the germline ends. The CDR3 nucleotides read TGTGCCAGCAGCTACGGACGGGGCTATGGCTACACCTTC. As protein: CASSYGRGYGYTF.

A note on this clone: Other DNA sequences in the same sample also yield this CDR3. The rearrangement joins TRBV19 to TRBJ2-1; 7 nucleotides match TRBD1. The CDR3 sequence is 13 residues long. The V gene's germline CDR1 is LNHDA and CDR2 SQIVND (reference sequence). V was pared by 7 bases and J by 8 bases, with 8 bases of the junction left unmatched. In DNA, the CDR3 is TGTGCCAGTATGCAGACAGGGATCCATGAGCAGTTCTTC. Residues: CASMQTGIHEQFF.

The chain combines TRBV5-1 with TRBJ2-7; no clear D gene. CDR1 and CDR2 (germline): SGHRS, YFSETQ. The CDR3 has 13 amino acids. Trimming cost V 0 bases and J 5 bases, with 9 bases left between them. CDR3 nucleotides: TGCGCCAGCAGCTTGGGGGCTTCGAACGAGCAGTACTTC. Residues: CASSLGASNEQYF.

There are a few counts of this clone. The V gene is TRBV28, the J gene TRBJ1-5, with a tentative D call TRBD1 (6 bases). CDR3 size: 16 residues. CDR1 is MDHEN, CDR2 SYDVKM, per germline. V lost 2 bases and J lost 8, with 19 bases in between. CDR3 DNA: TGTGCCAGCAGTTTACCTCTACAGGGTACGGTGGAGCCCCAGCATTTT. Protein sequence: CASSLPLQGTVEPQHF.

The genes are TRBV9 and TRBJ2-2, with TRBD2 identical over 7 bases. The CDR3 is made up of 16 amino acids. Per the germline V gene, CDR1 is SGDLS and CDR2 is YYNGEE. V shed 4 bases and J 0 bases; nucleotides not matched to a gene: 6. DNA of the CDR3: TGTGCCAGCAGCCTTCGGGGAGGGGCGAACACCGGGGAGCTGTTTTTT. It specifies CASSLRGGANTGELFF.

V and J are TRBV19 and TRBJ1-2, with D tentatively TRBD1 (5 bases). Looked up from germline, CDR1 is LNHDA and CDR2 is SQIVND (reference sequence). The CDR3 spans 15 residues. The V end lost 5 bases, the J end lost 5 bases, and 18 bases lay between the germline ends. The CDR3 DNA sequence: TGTGCCAGTAGTCCCGGTCGACAGCTCGCATATGGCTACACCTTC. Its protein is CASSPGRQLAYGYTF.

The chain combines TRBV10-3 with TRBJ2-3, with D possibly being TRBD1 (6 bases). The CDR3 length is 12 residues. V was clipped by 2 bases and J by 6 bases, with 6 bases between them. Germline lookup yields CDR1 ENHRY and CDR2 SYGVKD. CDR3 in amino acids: CAISETGDTQYF. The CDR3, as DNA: TGTGCCATCAGTGAGACAGGGGATACGCAGTATTTT.

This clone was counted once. CDR3 DNA sequence: TGTGCCAGCAGCCAGGACCGGGATAGCTCAAGGAACTATGGCTACACCTTC. Residues: CASSQDRDSSRNYGYTF. The chain recombines TRBV4-2 with TRBJ1-2; the D is unclear. The CDR3 sequence is 17 residues long. The V end was cut by 3 bases, the J end by 2 bases, with 19 bases between. From germline, CDR1 is LGHNA and CDR2 YNFKEQ.

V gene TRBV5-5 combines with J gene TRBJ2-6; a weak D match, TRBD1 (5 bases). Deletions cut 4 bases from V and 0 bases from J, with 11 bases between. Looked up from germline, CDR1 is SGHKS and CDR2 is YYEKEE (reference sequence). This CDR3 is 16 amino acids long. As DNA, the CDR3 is TGTGCCAGCAGCCCTGGACAAAACTCTGGGGCCAACGTCCTGACTTTC. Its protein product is CASSPGQNSGANVLTF.

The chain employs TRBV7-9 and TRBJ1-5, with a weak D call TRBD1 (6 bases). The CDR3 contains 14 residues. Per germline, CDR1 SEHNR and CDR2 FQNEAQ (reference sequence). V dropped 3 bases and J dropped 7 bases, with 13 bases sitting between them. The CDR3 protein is CASSLSGGGQPQHF. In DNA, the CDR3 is TGTGCCAGCAGCTTGTCTGGGGGCGGACAGCCCCAGCATTTT.

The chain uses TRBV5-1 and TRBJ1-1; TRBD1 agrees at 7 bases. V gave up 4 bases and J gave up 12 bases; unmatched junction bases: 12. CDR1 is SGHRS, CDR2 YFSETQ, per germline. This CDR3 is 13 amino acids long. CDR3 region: CASSDWDSRVTFF. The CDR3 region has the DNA TGCGCCAGCAGCGATTGGGACAGTCGGGTGACTTTCTTT.

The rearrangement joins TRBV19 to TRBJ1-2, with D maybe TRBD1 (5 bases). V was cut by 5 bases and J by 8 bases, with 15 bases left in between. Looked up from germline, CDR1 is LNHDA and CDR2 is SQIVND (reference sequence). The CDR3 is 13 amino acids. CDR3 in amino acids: CASSPGTLNGYTF. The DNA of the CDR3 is TGTGCCAGTAGTCCCGGGACTCTAAACGGCTACACCTTC.

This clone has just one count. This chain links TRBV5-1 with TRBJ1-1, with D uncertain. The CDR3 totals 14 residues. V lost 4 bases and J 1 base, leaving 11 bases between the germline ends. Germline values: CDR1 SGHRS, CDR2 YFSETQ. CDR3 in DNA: TGCGCCAGCAGCCCTGGGTGGGCGAACACTGAAGCTTTCTTT. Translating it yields CASSPGWANTEAFF.

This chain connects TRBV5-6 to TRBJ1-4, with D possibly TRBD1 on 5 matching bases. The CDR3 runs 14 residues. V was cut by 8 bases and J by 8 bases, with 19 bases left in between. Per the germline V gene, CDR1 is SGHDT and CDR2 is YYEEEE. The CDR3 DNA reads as TGTGCCAGAATGAGCGGGAAGTCAGGGGAAAAACTGTTTTTT. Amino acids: CARMSGKSGEKLFF.

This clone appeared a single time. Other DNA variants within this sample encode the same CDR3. The CDR3 DNA reads as TGTGCCAGCAGTTTTAGCCTCTCCTACGAGCAGTACTTC. It encodes CASSFSLSYEQYF. V is TRBV28 and J is TRBJ2-7, with D unresolved. Trimming left V 3 bases short and J 0 bases short, with 6 bases between. CDR1 MDHEN and CDR2 SYDVKM come from the germline V gene. The CDR3 totals 13 residues.

CDR3 sequence: CAAAGGSYNEQFF. CDR3 DNA sequence: TGTGCCGCAGCGGGGGGCTCCTACAATGAGCAGTTCTTC. The genes are TRBV2 and TRBJ2-1, with 9 bases lining up with TRBD2. This CDR3 comprises 13 residues. After removal of 11 bases from V and 0 bases from J, the junction contained 2 bases not matched to a gene. Germline CDR1 reads SNHLY; CDR2 reads FYNNEI.